A selection of T cell receptor beta chains follows, all from one sample in a study of cytomegalovirus exposure and HLA in healthy donors. Some clones are missing from TCRdb's copy, which holds only in-frame ones; the method was immunoSEQ multiplex PCR. The table shows some 120,000 clones, with almost 85% occurring only once. What was sequenced was PBMCs. These receptors came from a woman younger than 30 in good health and CMV-seronegative. Both conserved end residues are trimmed from each CDR3.

>TRBJ1-5|12|TRBV7-6
ASSYGTANQPQH
>TRBJ2-1|13|TRBV5-4
ASSLARTGFNEQF
>TRBJ2-6|13|TRBV30
AWSKDRSGANVLT
>TRBJ2-7|13|TRBV19
ASSSQGAGLREQY
>TRBJ2-4|17|TRBV21-1
ASSPWAGRGAGGKNIQY
>TRBJ2-7|14|TRBV18
ASSPGLGSGSYEQY
>TRBJ1-5|13|TRBV6-1
ASIPPRGGNQPQH
>TRBJ2-7|16|TRBV7-6
ASSPSPSRRQALYEQY
>TRBJ1-5|11|TRBV6-5
ASSYDQGQPQH
>TRBJ1-2|9|TRBV20-1
SARGGGGYT
>TRBJ2-7|10|TRBV29-1
SVELARREQY
>TRBJ1-6|12|TRBV19
ASSIGGPGSPLH
>TRBJ2-7|13|TRBV6-6
ASSYAGPTGYEQY
>TRBJ2-1|13|TRBV18
ASSPDTSSYNEQF
>TRBJ2-7|10|TRBV6-1
ASSSGSYEQY
>TRBJ2-7|13|TRBV6-5
ASSWGGLASYEQY
>TRBJ2-1|11|TRBV5-8
ASMGLADNEQF
>TRBJ2-2|15|TRBV11-2
ASSSRLADTNTGELF
>TRBJ2-2|14|TRBV19
ASRRDPGANTGELF
>TRBJ1-3|12|TRBV7-2
ASSPQGSGNTIY
>TRBJ1-1|14|TRBV4-1
ASSGRGLAWNTEAF
>TRBJ2-4|12|TRBV19
ASSRGVAENIQY
>TRBJ2-3|12|TRBV15
ATLKDRAGGTQY
>-|12|TRBV5-4
ASSTDRGFYEQY
>TRBJ1-5|12|TRBV19
ASSIGQGDQPQH
>TRBJ2-7|12|TRBV10-3
AIRVTSGGYEQY
>TRBJ1-1|13|TRBV5-6
ASSFGTGSNTEAF
>TRBJ2-1|14|TRBV5-1
ASSPLGFGAQYEQF